This T cell receptor beta chain was found in a study of blood T cell repertoires in COVID-19. Study in general: COVID-19 samples from acute and convalescent phases originated in the United States, Italy and Spain.

V gave up 6 bases and J gave up 6 bases; unmatched junction bases: 7. The germline CDR1 and CDR2 sequences are SEHNR and FQNEAQ (reference sequence). This CDR3 is built from 15 residues. Donors of Cohort 3 who recovered were those that had two negative PCRs, clearance, or symptom resolution. Under the authors' procedure: How many nucleated cells were present was estimated from reference gene primer amplification. Profiling relied on immunoSEQ multiplex PCR, and the TCRdb table lists in-frame clones only, not all of them. V and J calls and clone size follow that table, whereas D and trimming were derived from the DNA. Seen here are under 300,000 clones, around 91% observed once, and the top ten hold about 2.2%.

Specimen: PBMCs or T cells enriched from blood (not recorded which). The chain is built from TRBV7-9 and TRBJ1-4; 10 bases line up with TRBD1. The TCR originated in a woman younger than 30 who had recovered from COVID-19. The CDR3 loop is CASRARGTGDEKLFF. CDR3 DNA sequence: TGTGCCAGCAGAGCCCGAGGGACAGGGGATGAAAAACTGTTTTTT.